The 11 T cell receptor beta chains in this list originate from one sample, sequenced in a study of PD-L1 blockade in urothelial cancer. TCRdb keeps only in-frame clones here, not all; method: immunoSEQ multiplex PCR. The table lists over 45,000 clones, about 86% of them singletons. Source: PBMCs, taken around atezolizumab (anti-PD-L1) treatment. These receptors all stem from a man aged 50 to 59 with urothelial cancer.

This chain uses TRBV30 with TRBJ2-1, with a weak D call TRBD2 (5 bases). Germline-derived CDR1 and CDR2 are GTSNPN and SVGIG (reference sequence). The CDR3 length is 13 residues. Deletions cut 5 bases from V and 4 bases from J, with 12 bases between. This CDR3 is CAWVRVSYNEQFF. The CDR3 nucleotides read TGTGCCTGGGTGCGGGTGTCTTACAATGAGCAGTTCTTC.

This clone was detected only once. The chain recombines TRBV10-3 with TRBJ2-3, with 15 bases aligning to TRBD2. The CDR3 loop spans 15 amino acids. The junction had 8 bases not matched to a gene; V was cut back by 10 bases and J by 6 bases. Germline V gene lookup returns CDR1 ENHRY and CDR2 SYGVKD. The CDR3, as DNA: TGTGCCACAGGGACTAGCGGGGGGTCGGGGGATACGCAGTATTTT. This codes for CATGTSGGSGDTQYF.

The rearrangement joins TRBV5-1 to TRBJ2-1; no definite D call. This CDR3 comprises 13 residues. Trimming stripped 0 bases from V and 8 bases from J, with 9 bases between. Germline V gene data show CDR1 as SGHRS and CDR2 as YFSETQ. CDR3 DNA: TGCGCCAGCAGCTTGGATACTGTGGATGAGCAGTTCTTC. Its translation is CASSLDTVDEQFF.

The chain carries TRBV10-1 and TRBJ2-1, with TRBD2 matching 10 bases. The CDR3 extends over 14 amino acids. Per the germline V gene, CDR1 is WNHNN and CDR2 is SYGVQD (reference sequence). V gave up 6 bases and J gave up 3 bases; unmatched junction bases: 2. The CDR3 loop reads CASRGTSVYNEQFF. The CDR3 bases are TGCGCCAGCAGGGGGACTAGCGTCTACAATGAGCAGTTCTTC.

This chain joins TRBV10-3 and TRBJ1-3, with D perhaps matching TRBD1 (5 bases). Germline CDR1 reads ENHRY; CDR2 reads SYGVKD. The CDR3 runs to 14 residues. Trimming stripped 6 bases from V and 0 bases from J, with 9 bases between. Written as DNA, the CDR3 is TGTGCCATCAGCGCTAGGGGCTCTGGAAACACCATATATTTT. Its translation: CAISARGSGNTIYF.

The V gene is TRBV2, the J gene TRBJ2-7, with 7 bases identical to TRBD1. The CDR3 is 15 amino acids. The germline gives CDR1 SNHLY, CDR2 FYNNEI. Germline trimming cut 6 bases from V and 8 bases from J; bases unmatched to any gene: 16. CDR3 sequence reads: CASSQDITGVSKQYF. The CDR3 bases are TGTGCCAGCAGCCAGGATATAACAGGGGTCTCTAAGCAGTACTTC.

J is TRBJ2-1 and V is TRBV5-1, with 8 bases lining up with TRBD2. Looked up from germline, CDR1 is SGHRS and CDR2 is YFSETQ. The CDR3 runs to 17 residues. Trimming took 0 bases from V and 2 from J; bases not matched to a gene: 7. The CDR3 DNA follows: TGCGCCAGCAGCTTGGCCAAGGCGGGGGGTGCCTACAATGAGCAGTTCTTC. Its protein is CASSLAKAGGAYNEQFF.

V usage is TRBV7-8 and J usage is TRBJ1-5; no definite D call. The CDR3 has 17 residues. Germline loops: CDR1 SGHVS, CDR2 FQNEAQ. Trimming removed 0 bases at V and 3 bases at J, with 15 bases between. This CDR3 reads CASSLAWRSANNQPQHF. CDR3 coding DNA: TGTGCCAGCAGCTTAGCGTGGCGGTCCGCCAACAATCAGCCCCAGCATTTT.

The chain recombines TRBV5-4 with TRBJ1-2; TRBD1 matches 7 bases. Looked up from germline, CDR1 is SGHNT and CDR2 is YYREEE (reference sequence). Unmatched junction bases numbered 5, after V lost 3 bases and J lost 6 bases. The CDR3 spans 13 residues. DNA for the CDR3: TGTGCCAGCAGCTCGAACAGGGGAGATGGCTACACCTTC. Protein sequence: CASSSNRGDGYTF.

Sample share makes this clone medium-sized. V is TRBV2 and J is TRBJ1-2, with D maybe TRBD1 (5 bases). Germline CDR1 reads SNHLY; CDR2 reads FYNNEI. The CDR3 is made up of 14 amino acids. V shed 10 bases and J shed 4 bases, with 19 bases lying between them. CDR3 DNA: TGTGCCAAAGTATGGGGGGATTCAGGCTATGGCTACACCTTC. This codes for CAKVWGDSGYGYTF.

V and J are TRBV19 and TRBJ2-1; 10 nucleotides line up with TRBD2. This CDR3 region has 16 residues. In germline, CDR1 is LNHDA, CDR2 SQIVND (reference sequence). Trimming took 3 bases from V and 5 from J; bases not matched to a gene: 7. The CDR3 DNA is TGTGCCAGTAGTATTTTAGCGGGAGGTGGGGACAATGAGCAGTTCTTC. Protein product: CASSILAGGGDNEQFF.